This section outlines one TCR beta chain sequence together with its context. This record belongs to a study of blood T cell repertoires in COVID-19. Method: immunoSEQ multiplex PCR; TCRdb's copy keeps in-frame clones and lacks some. Of about 190,000 clones in the sample, approximately 90% were seen once. The sequenced material came from peripheral blood. The origin of this receptor is a man in his 70s with active or convalescent COVID-19.

The CDR3 DNA sequence: TGCGCCAGCAGCCTTAGCCCCGTGGAGACCCAGTACTTC. Its translation is CASSLSPVETQYF. V is TRBV5-1 and J is TRBJ2-5, with D unclear. The CDR3 has 13 amino acids. From germline, CDR1 is SGHRS and CDR2 YFSETQ. The V end was cut by 4 bases, the J end by 5 bases, with 12 bases between.